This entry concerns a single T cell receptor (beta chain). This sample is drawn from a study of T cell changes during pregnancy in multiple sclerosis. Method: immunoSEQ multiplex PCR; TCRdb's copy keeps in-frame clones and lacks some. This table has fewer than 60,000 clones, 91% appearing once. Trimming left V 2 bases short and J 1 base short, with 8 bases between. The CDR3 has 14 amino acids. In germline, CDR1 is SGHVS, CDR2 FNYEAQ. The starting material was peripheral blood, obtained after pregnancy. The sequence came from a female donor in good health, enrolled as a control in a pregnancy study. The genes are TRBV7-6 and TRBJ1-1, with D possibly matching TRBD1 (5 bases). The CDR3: CASSLQGKNTEAFF. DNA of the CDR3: TGTGCCAGCAGCTTACAGGGCAAGAACACTGAAGCTTTCTTT.